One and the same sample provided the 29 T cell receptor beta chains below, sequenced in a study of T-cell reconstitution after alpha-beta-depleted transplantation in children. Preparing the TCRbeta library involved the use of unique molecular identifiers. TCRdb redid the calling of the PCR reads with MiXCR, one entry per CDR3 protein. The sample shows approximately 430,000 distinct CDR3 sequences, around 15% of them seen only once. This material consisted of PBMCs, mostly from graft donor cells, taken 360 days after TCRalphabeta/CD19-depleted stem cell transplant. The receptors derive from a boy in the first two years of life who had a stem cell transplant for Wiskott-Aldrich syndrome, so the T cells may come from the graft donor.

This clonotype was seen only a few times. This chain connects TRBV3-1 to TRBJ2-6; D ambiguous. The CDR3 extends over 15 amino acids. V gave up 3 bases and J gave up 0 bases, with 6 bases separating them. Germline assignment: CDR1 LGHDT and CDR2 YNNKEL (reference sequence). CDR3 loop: CASSQYGSGANVLTF. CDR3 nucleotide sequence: TGTGCCAGCAGCCAGTACGGCTCTGGGGCCAACGTCCTGACTTTC.

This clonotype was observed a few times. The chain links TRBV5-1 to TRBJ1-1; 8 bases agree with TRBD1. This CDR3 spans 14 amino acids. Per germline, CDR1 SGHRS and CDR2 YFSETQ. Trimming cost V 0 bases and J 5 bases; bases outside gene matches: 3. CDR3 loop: CASSLAGGITEAFF. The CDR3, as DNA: TGCGCCAGCAGCTTGGCAGGGGGCATTACTGAAGCTTTCTTT.

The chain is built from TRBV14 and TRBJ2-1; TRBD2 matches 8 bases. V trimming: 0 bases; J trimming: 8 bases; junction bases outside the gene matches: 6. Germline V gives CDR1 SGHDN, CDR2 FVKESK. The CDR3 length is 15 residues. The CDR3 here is CASSQESGRGDEQFF. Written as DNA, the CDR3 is TGTGCCAGCAGCCAAGAAAGCGGGAGAGGGGATGAGCAGTTCTTC.

The CDR3 DNA sequence: TGTGCCAGCAGATTACAGGCCCTCGGCTACGAGCAGTACTTC. Protein product: CASRLQALGYEQYF. The chain combines TRBV6-5 with TRBJ2-7, with D tentatively TRBD1 (5 bases). Trimming stripped 6 bases from V and 3 bases from J, with 15 bases between. The CDR3 is 14 residues long. Germline CDR1 and CDR2: MNHEY and SVGAGI.

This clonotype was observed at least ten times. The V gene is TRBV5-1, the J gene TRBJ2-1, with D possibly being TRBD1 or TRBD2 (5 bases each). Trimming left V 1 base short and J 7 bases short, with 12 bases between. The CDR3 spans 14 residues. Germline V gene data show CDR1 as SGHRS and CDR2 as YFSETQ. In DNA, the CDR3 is TGCGCCAGCAGCTTGTTCAGGGAGAGTAATGAGCAGTTCTTC. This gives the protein CASSLFRESNEQFF.

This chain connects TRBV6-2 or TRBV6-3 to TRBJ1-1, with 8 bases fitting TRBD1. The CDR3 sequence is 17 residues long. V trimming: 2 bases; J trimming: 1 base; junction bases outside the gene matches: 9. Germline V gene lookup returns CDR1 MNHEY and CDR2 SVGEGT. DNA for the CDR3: TGTGCCAGCAGTTACGGGGACAGGCCCAAGAGGAACACTGAAGCTTTCTTT. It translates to CASSYGDRPKRNTEAFF.

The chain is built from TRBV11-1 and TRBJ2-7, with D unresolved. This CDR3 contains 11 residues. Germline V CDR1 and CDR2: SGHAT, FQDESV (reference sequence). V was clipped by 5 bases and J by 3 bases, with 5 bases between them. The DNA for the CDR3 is TGTGCCAGCAGCGACCGCTACGAGCAGTACTTC. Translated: CASSDRYEQYF.

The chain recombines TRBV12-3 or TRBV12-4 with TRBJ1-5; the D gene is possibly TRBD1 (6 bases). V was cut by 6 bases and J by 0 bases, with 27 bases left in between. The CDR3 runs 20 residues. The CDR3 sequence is CASSLRAQGLSSDSNQPQHF. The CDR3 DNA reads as TGTGCCAGCAGCCTCCGAGCACAGGGATTGAGCTCGGATAGCAATCAGCCCCAGCATTTT.

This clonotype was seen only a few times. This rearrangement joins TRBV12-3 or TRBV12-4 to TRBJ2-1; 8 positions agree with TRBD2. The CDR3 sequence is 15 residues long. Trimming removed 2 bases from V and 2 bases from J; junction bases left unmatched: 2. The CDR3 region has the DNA TGTGCCAGCAGTTTAAGCGGGAGTACCTACAATGAGCAGTTCTTC. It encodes CASSLSGSTYNEQFF.

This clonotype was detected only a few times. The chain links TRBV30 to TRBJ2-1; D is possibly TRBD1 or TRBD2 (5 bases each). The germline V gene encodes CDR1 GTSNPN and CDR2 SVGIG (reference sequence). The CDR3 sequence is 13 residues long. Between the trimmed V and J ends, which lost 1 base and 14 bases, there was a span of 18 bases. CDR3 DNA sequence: TGTGCCTGGAGTGCCCAACTCCGAGGGGTTGAGTTCTTC. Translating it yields CAWSAQLRGVEFF.

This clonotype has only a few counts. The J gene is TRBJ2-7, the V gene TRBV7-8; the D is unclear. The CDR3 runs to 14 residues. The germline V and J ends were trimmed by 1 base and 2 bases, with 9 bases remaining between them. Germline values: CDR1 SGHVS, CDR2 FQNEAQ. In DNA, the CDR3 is TGTGCCAGCAGCTTAGTTGAAAAGCCCTACGAGCAGTACTTC. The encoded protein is CASSLVEKPYEQYF.

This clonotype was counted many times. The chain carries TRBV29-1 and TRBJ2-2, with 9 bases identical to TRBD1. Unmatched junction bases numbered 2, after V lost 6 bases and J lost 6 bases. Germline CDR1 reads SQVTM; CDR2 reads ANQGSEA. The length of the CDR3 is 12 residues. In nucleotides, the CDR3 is TGCAGCGTGGACAGGGGCCCCGGGGAGCTGTTTTTT. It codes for CSVDRGPGELFF.

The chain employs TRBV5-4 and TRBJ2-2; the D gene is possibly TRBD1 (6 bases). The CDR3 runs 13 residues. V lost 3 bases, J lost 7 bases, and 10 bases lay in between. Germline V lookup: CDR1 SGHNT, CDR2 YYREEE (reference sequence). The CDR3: CASSYRAVGELFF. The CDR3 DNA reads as TGTGCCAGCAGCTACAGGGCGGTCGGGGAGCTGTTTTTT.

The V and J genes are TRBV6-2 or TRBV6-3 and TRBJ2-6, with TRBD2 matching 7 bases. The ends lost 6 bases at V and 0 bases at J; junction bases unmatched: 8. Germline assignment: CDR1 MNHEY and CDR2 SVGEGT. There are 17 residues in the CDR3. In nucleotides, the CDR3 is TGTGCCAGCAGCTCCGGACTAGGCCTCTCTGGGGCCAACGTCCTGACTTTC. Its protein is CASSSGLGLSGANVLTF.

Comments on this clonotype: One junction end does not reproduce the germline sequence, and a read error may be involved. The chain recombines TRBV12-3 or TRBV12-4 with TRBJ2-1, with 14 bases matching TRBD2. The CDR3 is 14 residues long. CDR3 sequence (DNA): TGTGCCAGCAGCCCGTGGGGACTAGCGGGAGTGGCGATCTTC. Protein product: CASSPWGLAGVAIF.

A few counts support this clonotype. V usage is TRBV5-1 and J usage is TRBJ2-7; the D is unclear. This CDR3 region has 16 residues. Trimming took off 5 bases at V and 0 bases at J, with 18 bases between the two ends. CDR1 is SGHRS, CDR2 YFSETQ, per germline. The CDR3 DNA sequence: TGCGCCAGCAGTTTGATGACTGCCCCGAGCTCCTACGAGCAGTACTTC. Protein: CASSLMTAPSSYEQYF. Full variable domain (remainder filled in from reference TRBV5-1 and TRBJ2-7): KAGVTQTPRYLIKTRGQQVTLSCSPISGHRSVSWYQQTPGQGLQFLFEYFSETQRNKGNFPGRFSGRQFSNSRSEMNVSTLELGDSALYLCASSLMTAPSSYEQYFGPGTRLTVT.

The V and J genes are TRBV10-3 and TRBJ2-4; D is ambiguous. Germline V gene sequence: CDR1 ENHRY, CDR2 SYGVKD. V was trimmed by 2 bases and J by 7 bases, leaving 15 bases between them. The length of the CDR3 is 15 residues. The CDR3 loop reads CAISEPGPRRNIQYF. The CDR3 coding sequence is TGTGCCATCAGTGAGCCGGGCCCAAGACGTAACATTCAGTACTTC.

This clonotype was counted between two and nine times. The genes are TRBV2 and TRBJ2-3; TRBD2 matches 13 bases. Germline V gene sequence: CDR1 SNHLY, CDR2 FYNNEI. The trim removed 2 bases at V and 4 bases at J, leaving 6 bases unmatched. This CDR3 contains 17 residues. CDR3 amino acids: CASSEKRTSGSPDTQYF. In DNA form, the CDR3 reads TGTGCCAGCAGTGAAAAAAGGACTAGCGGGAGCCCAGATACGCAGTATTTT.

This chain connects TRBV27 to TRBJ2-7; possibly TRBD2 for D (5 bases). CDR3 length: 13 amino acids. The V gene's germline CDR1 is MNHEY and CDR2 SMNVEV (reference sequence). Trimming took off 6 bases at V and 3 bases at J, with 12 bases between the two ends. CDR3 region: CASSGIIGYEQYF. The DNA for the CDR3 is TGTGCCAGCAGCGGGATTATTGGCTACGAGCAGTACTTC.

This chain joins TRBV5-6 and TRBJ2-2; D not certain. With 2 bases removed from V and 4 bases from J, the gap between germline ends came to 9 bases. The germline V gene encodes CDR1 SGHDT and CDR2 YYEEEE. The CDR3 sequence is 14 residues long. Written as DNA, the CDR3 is TGTGCCAGCAGCTTCCTTTTAGTCACCGGGGAGCTGTTTTTT. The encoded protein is CASSFLLVTGELFF.

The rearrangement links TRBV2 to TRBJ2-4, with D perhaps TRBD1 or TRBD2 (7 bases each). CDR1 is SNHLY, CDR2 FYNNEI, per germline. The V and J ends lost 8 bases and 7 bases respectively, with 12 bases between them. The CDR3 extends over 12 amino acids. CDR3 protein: CASHRGGNIQYF. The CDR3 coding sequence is TGTGCCAGCCACAGGGGAGGGAACATTCAGTACTTC. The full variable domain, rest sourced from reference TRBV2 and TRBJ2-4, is EPEVTQTPSHQVTQMGQEVILRCVPISNHLYFYWYRQILGQKVEFLVSFYNNEISEKSEIFDDQFSVERPDGSNFTLKIRSTKLEDSAMYFCASHRGGNIQYFGAGTRLSVL.

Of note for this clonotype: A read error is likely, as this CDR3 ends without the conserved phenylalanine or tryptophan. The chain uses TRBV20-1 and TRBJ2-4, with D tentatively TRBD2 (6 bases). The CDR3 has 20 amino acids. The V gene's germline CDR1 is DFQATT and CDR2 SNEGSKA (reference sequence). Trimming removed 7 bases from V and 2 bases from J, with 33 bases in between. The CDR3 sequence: CSVPPGGGVPLFLPKNIQYS. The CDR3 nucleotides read TGCAGTGTCCCACCGGGTGGAGGGGTTCCCCTTTTCCTGCCCAAAAACATTCAGTACTCC.

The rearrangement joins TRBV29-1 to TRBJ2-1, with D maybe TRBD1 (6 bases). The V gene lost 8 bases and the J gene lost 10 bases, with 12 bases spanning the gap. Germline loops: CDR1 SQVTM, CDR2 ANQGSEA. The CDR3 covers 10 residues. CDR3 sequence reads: CSSRGGEQFF. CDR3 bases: TGCAGCTCCCGTGGGGGCGAGCAGTTCTTC.

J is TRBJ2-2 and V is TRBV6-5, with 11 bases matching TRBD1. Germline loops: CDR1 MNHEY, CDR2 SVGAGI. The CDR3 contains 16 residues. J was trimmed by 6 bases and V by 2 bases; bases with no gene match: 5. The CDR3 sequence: CASSYLRGQGAGELFF. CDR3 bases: TGTGCCAGCAGTTACCTACGGGGACAGGGGGCCGGGGAGCTGTTTTTT.

This CDR3 reads CASSPYPSAPQETQYF. The CDR3 DNA reads TGCGCCAGCAGCCCTTACCCTAGTGCCCCACAAGAGACCCAGTACTTC. This chain links TRBV5-1 with TRBJ2-5; unclear D gene. V gave up 4 bases and J gave up 2 bases, with 18 bases separating them. CDR3 length: 16 amino acids. In germline, CDR1 is SGHRS, CDR2 YFSETQ.

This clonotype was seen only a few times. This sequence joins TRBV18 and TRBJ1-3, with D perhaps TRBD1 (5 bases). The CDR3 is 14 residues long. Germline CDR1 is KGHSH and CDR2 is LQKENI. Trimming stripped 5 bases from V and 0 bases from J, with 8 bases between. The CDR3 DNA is TGTGCCAGCTCATCGACAGTCTCTGGAAACACCATATATTTT. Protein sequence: CASSSTVSGNTIYF.

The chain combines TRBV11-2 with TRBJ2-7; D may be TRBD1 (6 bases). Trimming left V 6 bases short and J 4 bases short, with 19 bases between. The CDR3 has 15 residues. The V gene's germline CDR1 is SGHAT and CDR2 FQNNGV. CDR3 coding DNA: TGTGCCAGCAGTTCCCTACAGGGCCGCGGATACGAGCAGTACTTC. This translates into CASSSLQGRGYEQYF.

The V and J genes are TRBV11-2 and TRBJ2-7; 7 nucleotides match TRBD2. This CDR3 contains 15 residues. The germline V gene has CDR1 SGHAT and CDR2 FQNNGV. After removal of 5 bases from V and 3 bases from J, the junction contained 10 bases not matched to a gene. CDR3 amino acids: CASSPLSGTIYEQYF. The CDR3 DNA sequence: TGTGCCAGCAGCCCCTTATCCGGGACTATCTACGAGCAGTACTTC.

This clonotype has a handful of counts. CDR3 residues: CASSQDRAFAGANVLTF. The CDR3, as DNA: TGCGCCAGCAGCCAAGACAGGGCTTTCGCTGGGGCCAACGTCCTGACTTTC. This chain uses TRBV4-3 with TRBJ2-6; D is possibly TRBD1 (5 bases). With 0 bases removed from V and 2 bases from J, the gap between germline ends came to 11 bases. The CDR3 sequence is 17 residues long. From germline, CDR1 is LGHNA and CDR2 YSLEER.